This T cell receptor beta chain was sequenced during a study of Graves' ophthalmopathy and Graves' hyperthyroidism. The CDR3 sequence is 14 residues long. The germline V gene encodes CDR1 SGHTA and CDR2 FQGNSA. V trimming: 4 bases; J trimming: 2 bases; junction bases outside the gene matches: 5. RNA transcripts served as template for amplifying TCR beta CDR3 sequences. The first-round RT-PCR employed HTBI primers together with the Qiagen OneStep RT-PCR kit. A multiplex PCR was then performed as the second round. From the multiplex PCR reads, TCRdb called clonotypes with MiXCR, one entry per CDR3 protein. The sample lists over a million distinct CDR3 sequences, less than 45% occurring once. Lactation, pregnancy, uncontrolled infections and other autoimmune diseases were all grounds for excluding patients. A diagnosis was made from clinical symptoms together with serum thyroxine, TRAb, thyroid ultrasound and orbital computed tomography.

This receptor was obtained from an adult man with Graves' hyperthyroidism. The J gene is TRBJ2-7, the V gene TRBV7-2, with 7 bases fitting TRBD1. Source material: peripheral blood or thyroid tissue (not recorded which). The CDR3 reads CASSSTGWAYEQYF. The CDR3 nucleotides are TGTGCCAGCAGCTCGACAGGGTGGGCCTACGAGCAGTACTTC.